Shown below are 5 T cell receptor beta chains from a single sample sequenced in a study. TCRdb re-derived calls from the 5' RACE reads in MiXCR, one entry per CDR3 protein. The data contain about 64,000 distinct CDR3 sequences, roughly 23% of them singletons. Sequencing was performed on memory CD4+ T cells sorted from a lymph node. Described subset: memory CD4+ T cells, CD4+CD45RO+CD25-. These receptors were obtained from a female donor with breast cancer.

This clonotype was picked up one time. CDR3 coding DNA: TGTGCCACCAGTGAACCCACAGGGGACGGGCTATACAAGCAGTACTTC. This encodes CATSEPTGDGLYKQYF. This sequence joins TRBV24-1 and TRBJ2-7; TRBD1 matches 7 bases. Germline trimming cut 4 bases from V and 8 bases from J; bases unmatched to any gene: 16. Germline CDR1 and CDR2: KGHDR and SFDVKD. The CDR3 length is 16 residues.

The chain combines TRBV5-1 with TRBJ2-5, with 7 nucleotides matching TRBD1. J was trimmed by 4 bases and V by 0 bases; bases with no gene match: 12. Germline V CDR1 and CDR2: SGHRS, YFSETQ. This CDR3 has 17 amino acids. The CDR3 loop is CASSLGGGDRAGETQYF. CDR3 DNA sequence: TGCGCCAGCAGCTTGGGAGGAGGAGACAGGGCGGGAGAGACCCAGTACTTC.

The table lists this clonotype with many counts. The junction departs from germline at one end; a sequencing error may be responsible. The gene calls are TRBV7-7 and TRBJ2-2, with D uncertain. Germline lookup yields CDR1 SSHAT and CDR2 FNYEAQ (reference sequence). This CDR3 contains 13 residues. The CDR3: CASSPELGGELFF. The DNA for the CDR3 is TGTGCTAGCAGCCCCGAGTTGGGCGGGGAGCTGTTTTTT.

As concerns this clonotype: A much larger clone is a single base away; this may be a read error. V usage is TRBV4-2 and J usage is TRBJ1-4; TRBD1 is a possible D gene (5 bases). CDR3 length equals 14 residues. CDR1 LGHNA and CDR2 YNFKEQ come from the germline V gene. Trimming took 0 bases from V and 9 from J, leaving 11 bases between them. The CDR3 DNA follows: TGTGCCAGCAGCCAAGAGGGGCAGGTCAAAAAACTGTTTTTT. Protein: CASSQEGQVKKLFF.

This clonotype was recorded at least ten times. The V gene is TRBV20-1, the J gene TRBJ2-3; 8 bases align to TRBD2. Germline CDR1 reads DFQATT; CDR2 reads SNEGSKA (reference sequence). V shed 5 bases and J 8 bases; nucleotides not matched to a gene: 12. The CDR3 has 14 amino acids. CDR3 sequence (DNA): TGCAGTGCTGGTAGCGGGGCCGAGCGAGGTACGCAGTATTTT. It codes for CSAGSGAERGTQYF.